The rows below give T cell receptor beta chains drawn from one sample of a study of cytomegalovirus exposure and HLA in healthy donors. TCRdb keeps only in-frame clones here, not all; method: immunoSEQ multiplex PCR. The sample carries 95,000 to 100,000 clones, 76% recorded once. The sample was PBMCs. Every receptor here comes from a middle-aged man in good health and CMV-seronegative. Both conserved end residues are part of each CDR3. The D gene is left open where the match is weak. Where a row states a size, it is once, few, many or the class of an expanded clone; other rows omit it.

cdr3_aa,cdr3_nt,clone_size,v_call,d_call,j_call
CASSTNSGRANEQYF,TGTGCCAGCAGCACTAATAGCGGGAGGGCGAACGAGCAGTACTTC,NA,TRBV9,TRBD2,TRBJ2-7
CASSLNPYGTGYSPLHF,TGTGCCAGCAGCTTAAACCCCTACGGCACAGGGTACTCACCCCTCCACTTT,NA,TRBV7-3,NA,TRBJ1-6
CASSLSGRGSQPQHF,TGTGCCAGCAGTTTAAGTGGCAGGGGGTCTCAGCCCCAGCATTTT,once,TRBV28,TRBD1,TRBJ1-5
CASSGYMNTGELFF,TGTGCCAGCAGCGGATACATGAACACCGGGGAGCTGTTTTTT,NA,TRBV9,NA,TRBJ2-2
CASSLRTGEHEQFF,TGTGCCAGCTCACTAAGGACAGGGGAACATGAGCAGTTCTTC,NA,TRBV18,TRBD1,TRBJ2-1
CASSQRADLTGELFF,TGCGCCAGCAGCCAGAGGGCAGATCTGACCGGGGAGCTGTTTTTT,NA,TRBV4-3,NA,TRBJ2-2
CASSSHDGGRGEKLFF,TGTGCCAGCAGTTCCCACGATGGAGGGAGGGGAGAAAAACTGTTTTTT,NA,TRBV28,NA,TRBJ1-4
CASSSTGSSYNEQFF,TGCGCCAGCAGCTCCACAGGAAGCTCCTACAATGAGCAGTTCTTC,NA,TRBV5-1,NA,TRBJ2-1
CASRGPEKTNGINEQFF,TGTGCCAGCCGCGGGCCTGAGAAAACTAACGGGATTAATGAGCAGTTCTTC,NA,TRBV5-6,NA,TRBJ2-1
CSVEWALDTRGYTF,TGCAGCGTTGAATGGGCCCTCGATACCCGAGGCTACACCTTC,few,TRBV29-1,NA,TRBJ1-2
CASSPDRDQGYGNTIYF,TGTGCCAGCTCACCGGACAGGGACCAAGGCTATGGAAACACCATATATTTT,once,TRBV18,TRBD1,TRBJ1-3
CASSFPNMGLDEQFF,TGTGCCAGCAGCTTTCCAAACATGGGGCTGGATGAGCAGTTCTTC,NA,TRBV5-4,NA,TRBJ2-1
CASSQEWLYGYTF,TGCGCCAGCAGCCAAGAATGGCTCTATGGCTACACCTTC,NA,TRBV14,NA,TRBJ1-2
CASSDPGTPNEKLFF,TGTGCCAGTAGTGACCCCGGGACACCGAATGAAAAACTGTTTTTT,NA,TRBV19,NA,TRBJ1-4
CASSPGQLYGYTF,TGTGCCAGCAGCCCAGGACAGCTTTATGGCTACACCTTC,NA,TRBV27,NA,TRBJ1-2
CASSKGIPPNEQFF,TGTGCCAGCAGTAAGGGGATCCCCCCCAATGAGCAGTTCTTC,NA,TRBV28,NA,TRBJ2-1
CASSQPTGFETQYF,TGTGCCAGCAGCCAACCGACAGGGTTTGAGACCCAGTACTTC,NA,TRBV2,TRBD1,TRBJ2-5
CASSHGPQKLFF,TGTGCCAGCAGTCACGGTCCCCAAAAACTGTTTTTT,NA,TRBV6-1,NA,TRBJ1-4
CASIPRRQGNYGYTF,TGTGCCAGCATTCCCCGCCGGCAGGGGAACTATGGCTACACCTTC,NA,TRBV6-6,NA,TRBJ1-2
CASSDRSGSNTGELFF,TGTGCCAGCAGCGACCGTAGCGGGTCTAACACCGGGGAGCTGTTTTTT,NA,TRBV9,TRBD2,TRBJ2-2
CAISRGQGETEAFF,TGTGCCATCAGTCGCGGACAGGGTGAAACTGAAGCTTTCTTT,NA,TRBV10-3,TRBD1,TRBJ1-1
CASSPSRRVNEKLFF,TGTGCCAGCAGTCCCTCCCGCAGGGTTAATGAAAAACTGTTTTTT,NA,TRBV27,NA,TRBJ1-4
CASRGTVNTGELFF,TGTGCCAGTAGGGGGACAGTGAACACCGGGGAGCTGTTTTTT,NA,TRBV19,TRBD1,TRBJ2-2
CAISDWRGTSTDTQYF,TGTGCCATCAGTGATTGGCGGGGGACTAGCACAGATACGCAGTATTTT,NA,TRBV10-3,TRBD2,TRBJ2-3
CASRKTENYGYTF,TGTGCCAGCAGAAAGACAGAAAACTATGGCTACACCTTC,NA,TRBV27,NA,TRBJ1-2
CASSSARVRDTQYF,TGTGCCAGCAGCTCAGCCCGGGTCCGAGATACGCAGTATTTT,NA,TRBV11-3,NA,TRBJ2-3
CASSHQGARAFF,TGCGCCAGCAGCCACCAAGGGGCACGAGCTTTCTTT,NA,TRBV4-3,NA,TRBJ1-1
CASSWLINQPQHF,TGTGCCAGCAGTTGGCTGATTAATCAGCCCCAGCATTTT,NA,TRBV6-5,NA,TRBJ1-5
CASSFRGPRDYGYTF,TGTGCCAGCAGTTTCCGCGGCCCGAGAGACTATGGCTACACCTTC,NA,TRBV6-5,NA,TRBJ1-2
CASSLAAKVGGGAGEQFF,TGTGCCAGCAGCTTAGCGGCCAAGGTCGGCGGGGGGGCCGGTGAGCAGTTCTTC,NA,TRBV7-8,TRBD2,TRBJ2-1
CATRALAGFTDTQYF,TGTGCCACCAGAGCTCTAGCTGGTTTCACAGATACGCAGTATTTT,NA,TRBV25-1,NA,TRBJ2-3
CATSTPHISNYGYTF,TGTGCCACCAGCACTCCGCACATTTCCAACTATGGCTACACCTTC,NA,TRBV15,NA,TRBJ1-2
CASSLRDSSYEQYF,TGTGCCAGCAGCCTCCGGGACAGCTCCTACGAGCAGTACTTC,NA,TRBV14,TRBD1,TRBJ2-7
CASQGPTGDTQYF,TGTGCCAGCCAGGGCCCGACAGGCGATACGCAGTATTTT,NA,TRBV28,NA,TRBJ2-3
CASSQKRQAYEQYF,TGTGCCAGCTCCCAAAAGAGACAAGCCTACGAGCAGTACTTC,few,TRBV7-2,NA,TRBJ2-7
CASSQEGRGETQYF,TGCGCCAGCAGCCAAGAGGGAAGGGGGGAGACCCAGTACTTC,NA,TRBV4-3,NA,TRBJ2-5
CSVAASGNNEQFF,TGCAGCGTTGCGGCTAGCGGTAACAATGAGCAGTTCTTC,few,TRBV29-1,TRBD2,TRBJ2-1
CASSLDGGTYEQYF,TGCGCCAGCAGCTTGGATGGAGGCACCTACGAGCAGTACTTC,once,TRBV5-1,NA,TRBJ2-7
CASSGQPNEKLFF,TGTGCCAGCAGCGGGCAGCCCAATGAAAAACTGTTTTTT,NA,TRBV5-4,NA,TRBJ1-4
CAWSSGYPEAFF,TGTGCCTGGAGTTCAGGGTATCCTGAAGCTTTCTTT,few,TRBV30,NA,TRBJ1-1
CASSLEGGGTDTQYF,TGTGCCAGCAGCTTGGAGGGGGGGGGCACAGATACGCAGTATTTT,NA,TRBV13,NA,TRBJ2-3
CASSIVQGNEQFF,TGTGCCAGCAGCATAGTCCAGGGGAATGAGCAGTTCTTC,few,TRBV5-4,NA,TRBJ2-1
CASSDRQRNTDTQYF,TGTGCCAGCAGCGACCGACAGAGAAACACAGATACGCAGTATTTT,NA,TRBV9,NA,TRBJ2-3
CASSITGQTYEQYF,TGTGCCAGTAGTATCACGGGACAAACCTACGAGCAGTACTTC,NA,TRBV19,NA,TRBJ2-7
CASSTPDRVDEAFF,TGTGCCAGCAGTACACCAGACAGGGTAGACGAAGCTTTCTTT,NA,TRBV6-1,TRBD1,TRBJ1-1
CASSETAGGDGYTF,TGTGCCAGCAGTGAAACAGCAGGGGGAGATGGCTACACCTTC,NA,TRBV2,TRBD1,TRBJ1-2
CASSSLDRFNTEAFF,TGTGCCAGCAGCTCCTTAGACAGGTTCAACACTGAAGCTTTCTTT,NA,TRBV7-3,NA,TRBJ1-1